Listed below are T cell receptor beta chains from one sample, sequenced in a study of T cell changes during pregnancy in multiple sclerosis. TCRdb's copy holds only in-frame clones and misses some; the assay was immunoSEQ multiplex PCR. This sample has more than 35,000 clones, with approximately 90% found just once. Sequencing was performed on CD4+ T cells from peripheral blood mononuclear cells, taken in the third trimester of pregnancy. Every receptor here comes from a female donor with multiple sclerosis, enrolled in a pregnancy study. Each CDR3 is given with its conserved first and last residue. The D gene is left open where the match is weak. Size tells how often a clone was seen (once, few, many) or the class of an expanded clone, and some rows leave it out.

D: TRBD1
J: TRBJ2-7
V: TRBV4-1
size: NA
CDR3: CASSHLAGTGSYEQYF
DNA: TGCGCCAGCAGCCACCTCGCCGGGACAGGGAGCTACGAGCAGTACTTC

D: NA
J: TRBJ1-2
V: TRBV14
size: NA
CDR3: CASSPGQYGYTF
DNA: TGTGCCAGCAGCCCCGGACAGTATGGCTACACCTTC

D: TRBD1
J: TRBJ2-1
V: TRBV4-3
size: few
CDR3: CASSQAGGYNEQFF
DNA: TGCGCCAGCAGCCAGGCAGGGGGCTACAATGAGCAGTTCTTC

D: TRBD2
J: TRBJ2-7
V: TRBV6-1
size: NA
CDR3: CASSDEGGFSEQYF
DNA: TGTGCCAGCAGTGACGAGGGAGGGTTTAGTGAGCAGTACTTC

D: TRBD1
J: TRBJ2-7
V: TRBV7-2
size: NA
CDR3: CASSYTGTGGHEQYF
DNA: TGTGCCAGCAGCTACACCGGGACAGGGGGACACGAGCAGTACTTC

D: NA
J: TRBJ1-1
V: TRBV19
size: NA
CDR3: CASVRRTEAFF
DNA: TGTGCCAGTGTCAGGAGGACTGAAGCTTTCTTT

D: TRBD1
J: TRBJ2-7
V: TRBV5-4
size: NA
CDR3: CASSRDRAYEQYF
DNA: TGTGCCAGCAGCAGAGACAGGGCCTACGAGCAGTACTTC

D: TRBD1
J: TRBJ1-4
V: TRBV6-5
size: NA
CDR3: CASSDTGVGEKLFF
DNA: TGTGCCAGCAGCGACACAGGGGTGGGTGAAAAACTGTTTTTT

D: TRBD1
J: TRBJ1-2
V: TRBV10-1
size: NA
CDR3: CASAIPRDRGLANYGYTF
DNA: TGCGCCAGCGCTATACCACGGGACAGGGGTCTAGCTAACTATGGCTACACCTTC

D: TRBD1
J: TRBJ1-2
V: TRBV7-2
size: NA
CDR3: CASKGEYRGLGGYTF
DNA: TGTGCCAGCAAGGGAGAGTACAGGGGGCTTGGGGGCTACACCTTC

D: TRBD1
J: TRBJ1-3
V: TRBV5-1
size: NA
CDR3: CASSPGQGLGNTIYF
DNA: TGCGCCAGCAGCCCGGGACAGGGACTTGGAAACACCATATATTTT

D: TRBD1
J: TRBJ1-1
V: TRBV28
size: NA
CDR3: CASSPGDSQNTEAFF
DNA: TGTGCCAGCAGTCCCGGGGACAGTCAGAACACTGAAGCTTTCTTT

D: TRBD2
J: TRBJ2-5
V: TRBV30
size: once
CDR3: CAWRGAGGPETQYF
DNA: TGTGCCTGGAGGGGGGCGGGAGGTCCCGAGACCCAGTACTTC

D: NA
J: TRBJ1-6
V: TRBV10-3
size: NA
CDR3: CAISESGDSPLHF
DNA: TGTGCCATCAGTGAGTCCGGGGATTCACCCCTCCACTTT

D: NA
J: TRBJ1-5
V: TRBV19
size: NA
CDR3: CASSGAGGGNQPQHF
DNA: TGTGCCAGTAGTGGGGCCGGGGGTGGCAATCAGCCCCAGCATTTT

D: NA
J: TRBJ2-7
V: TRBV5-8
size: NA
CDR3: CASSLAGGYAYEQYF
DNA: TGTGCCAGCAGCTTGGCAGGGGGGTATGCCTACGAGCAGTACTTC

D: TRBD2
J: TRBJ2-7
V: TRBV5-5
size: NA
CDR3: CASSSLPGGEQYF
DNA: TGTGCCAGCAGCTCCCTCCCGGGGGGCGAGCAGTACTTC